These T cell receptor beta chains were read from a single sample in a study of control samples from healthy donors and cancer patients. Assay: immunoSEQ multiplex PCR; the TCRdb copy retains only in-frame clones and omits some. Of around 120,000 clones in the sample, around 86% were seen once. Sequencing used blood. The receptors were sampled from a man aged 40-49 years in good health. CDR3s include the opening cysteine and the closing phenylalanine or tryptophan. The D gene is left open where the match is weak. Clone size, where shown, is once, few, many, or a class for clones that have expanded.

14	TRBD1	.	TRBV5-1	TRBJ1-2	CASQLTGVDYGYTF	TGCGCCAGTCAATTGACAGGGGTTGACTATGGCTACACCTTC
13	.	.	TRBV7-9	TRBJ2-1	CASSGQQGHEQFF	TGTGCCAGCAGCGGTCAACAGGGCCATGAGCAGTTCTTC
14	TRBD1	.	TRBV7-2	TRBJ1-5	CASSLNRGNQPQHF	TGTGCCAGCAGCTTAAACAGGGGAAATCAGCCCCAGCATTTT
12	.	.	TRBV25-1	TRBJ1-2	CASSEQKNGYTF	TGTGCCAGCAGTGAACAGAAGAATGGCTACACCTTC
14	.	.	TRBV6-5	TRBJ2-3	CASSPRAGTDTQYF	TGTGCCAGCAGTCCACGAGCGGGCACAGATACGCAGTATTTT
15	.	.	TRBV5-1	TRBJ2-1	CASSLAQSAYNEQFF	TGCGCCAGCAGCTTGGCCCAAAGCGCCTACAATGAGCAGTTCTTC
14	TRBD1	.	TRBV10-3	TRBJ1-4	CAISKGAANEKLFF	TGTGCCATCAGTAAGGGGGCTGCTAATGAAAAACTGTTTTTT
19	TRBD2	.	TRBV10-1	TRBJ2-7	CASSDWRSGLAGGPYEQYF	TGCGCCAGCAGTGACTGGAGGTCGGGGCTAGCGGGGGGGCCCTACGAGCAGTACTTC
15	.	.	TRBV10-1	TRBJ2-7	CASVGQSACPYEQYF	TGCGCCAGCGTAGGACAGAGTGCCTGCCCCTACGAGCAGTACTTC
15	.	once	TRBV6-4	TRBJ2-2	CASSASEGNTGELFF	TGTGCCAGCAGTGCCAGTGAGGGAAACACCGGGGAGCTGTTTTTT
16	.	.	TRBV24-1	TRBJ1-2	CATSGGEYGGNYGYTF	TGTGCCACCAGTGGCGGAGAATACGGCGGCAACTATGGCTACACCTTC
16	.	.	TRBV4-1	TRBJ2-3	CASSQVWGRGTDTQYF	TGCGCCAGCAGCCAAGTATGGGGGCGAGGCACAGATACGCAGTATTTT
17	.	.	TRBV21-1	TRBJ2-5	CASISRGAGGYQETQYF	TGTGCCAGCATCTCAAGGGGGGCTGGGGGATACCAAGAGACCCAGTACTTC
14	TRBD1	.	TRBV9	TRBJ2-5	CASSVTGVGETQYF	TGTGCCAGCAGCGTGACAGGGGTGGGAGAGACCCAGTACTTC
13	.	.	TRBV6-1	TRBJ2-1	CASSELGAVEQFF	TGTGCCAGCAGTGAATTGGGGGCGGTTGAGCAGTTCTTC
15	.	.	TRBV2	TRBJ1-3	CASSEQIQSGNTIYF	TGTGCCAGCAGTGAACAGATCCAGTCTGGAAACACCATATATTTT
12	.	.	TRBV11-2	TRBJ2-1	CASSYSNNEQFF	TGTGCCAGCTCCTACAGTAACAATGAGCAGTTCTTC
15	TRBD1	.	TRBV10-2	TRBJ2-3	CASSKTGVTTDTQYF	TGCGCCAGCAGCAAGACAGGGGTGACGACAGATACGCAGTATTTT
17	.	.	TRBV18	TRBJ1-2	CASSPLREGASLYGYTF	TGTGCCAGCTCACCACTTCGCGAGGGAGCATCCCTCTATGGCTACACCTTC
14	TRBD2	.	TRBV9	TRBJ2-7	CASSVVGEGYEQYF	TGTGCCAGCAGCGTAGTGGGGGAGGGCTACGAGCAGTACTTC
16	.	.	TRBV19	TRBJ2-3	CASSSWGPPVTDTQYF	TGTGCCAGTTCTTCCTGGGGTCCACCTGTCACAGATACGCAGTATTTT
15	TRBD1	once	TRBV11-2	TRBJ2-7	CASSLGAGGHGEQYF	TGTGCCAGCAGCTTAGGGGCAGGGGGTCACGGCGAGCAGTACTTC
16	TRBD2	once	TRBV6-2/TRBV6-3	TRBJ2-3	CASSYWLAGAYGGQYF	TGTGCCAGCAGTTATTGGCTAGCGGGGGCCTACGGCGGGCAGTATTTT
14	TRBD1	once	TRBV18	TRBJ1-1	CASSLDRPNTEAFF	TGTGCCAGCTCTCTGGACAGGCCGAACACTGAAGCTTTCTTT
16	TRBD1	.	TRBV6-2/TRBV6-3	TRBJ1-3	CASSAMSGTGDRTIYF	TGTGCCAGCAGCGCAATGTCCGGGACAGGGGACCGCACCATATATTTT
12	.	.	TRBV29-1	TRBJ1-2	CSVEGAIYGYTF	TGCAGCGTTGAGGGGGCAATCTATGGCTACACCTTC
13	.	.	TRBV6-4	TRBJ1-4	CARLKVFNEKLFF	TGTGCCCGCCTAAAGGTTTTTAATGAAAAACTGTTTTTT
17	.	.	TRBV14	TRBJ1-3	CASSRGGWRVTGNTIYF	TGTGCCAGCAGCCGAGGGGGTTGGCGGGTGACTGGAAACACCATATATTTT
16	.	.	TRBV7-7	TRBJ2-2	CASSLGINLNTGELFF	TGTGCCAGCAGCTTAGGCATAAACCTTAACACCGGGGAGCTGTTTTTT
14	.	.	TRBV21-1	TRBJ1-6	CASSKVGQRIPLHF	TGTGCCAGCAGCAAAGTAGGACAGCGCATTCCCCTCCACTTT
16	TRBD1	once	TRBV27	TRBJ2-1	CASSLEGQGTYNEQFF	TGTGCCAGCAGTTTAGAAGGACAGGGGACCTACAATGAGCAGTTCTTC
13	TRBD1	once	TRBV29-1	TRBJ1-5	CSVELAGGQPQHF	TGCAGCGTTGAATTGGCAGGGGGTCAGCCCCAGCATTTT
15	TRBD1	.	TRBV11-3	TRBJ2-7	CASSIAGQGLYEQYF	TGTGCCAGCAGCATCGCGGGACAGGGGTTATACGAGCAGTACTTC
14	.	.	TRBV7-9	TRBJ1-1	CASSSARGNTEAFF	TGTGCCAGCAGCTCCGCCAGGGGGAACACTGAAGCTTTCTTT
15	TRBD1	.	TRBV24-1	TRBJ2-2	CATSEQGARSGELFF	TGTGCCACCAGCGAACAGGGGGCGCGGTCCGGGGAGCTGTTTTTT
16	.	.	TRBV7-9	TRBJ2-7	CASSFPLGPIPYEQYF	TGTGCCAGCAGCTTTCCCTTGGGACCGATCCCCTACGAGCAGTACTTC
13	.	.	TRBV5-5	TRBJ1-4	CASSPGDDEKLFF	TGTGCCAGCAGCCCAGGGGATGACGAAAAACTGTTTTTT
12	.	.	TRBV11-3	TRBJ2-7	CASTGLTYEQYF	TGTGCCAGCACCGGACTAACCTACGAGCAGTACTTC
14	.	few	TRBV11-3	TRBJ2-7	CASSFGREEDEQYF	TGTGCCAGCAGCTTTGGTAGGGAAGAGGACGAGCAGTACTTC
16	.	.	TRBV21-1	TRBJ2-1	CASSKNPGASVGEQFF	TGTGCCAGCAGCAAAAACCCTGGGGCTAGCGTTGGTGAGCAGTTCTTC
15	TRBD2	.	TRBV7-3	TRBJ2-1	CASSVTSGGAREQFF	TGTGCCAGCAGCGTCACTAGCGGGGGGGCCAGGGAGCAGTTCTTC
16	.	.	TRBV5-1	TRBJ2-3	CASSLNTGYNTDTQYF	TGCGCCAGCAGCTTGAATACAGGTTATAACACAGATACGCAGTATTTT
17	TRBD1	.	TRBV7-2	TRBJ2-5	CASSSRTGGLSVETQYF	TGTGCCAGCAGCTCGAGGACAGGGGGGCTCTCGGTTGAGACCCAGTACTTC
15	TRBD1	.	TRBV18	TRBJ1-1	CASSPRQGVNTEAFF	TGTGCCAGCTCACCAAGACAGGGGGTGAACACTGAAGCTTTCTTT
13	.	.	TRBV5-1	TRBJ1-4	CASSLSGPEKLFF	TGCGCCAGCAGCTTATCCGGGCCTGAAAAACTGTTTTTT
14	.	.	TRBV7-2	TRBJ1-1	CASSLAVTNQRAFF	TGTGCCAGCAGCTTAGCGGTGACAAACCAAAGGGCTTTCTTT
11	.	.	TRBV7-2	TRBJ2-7	CASSSVIEQYF	TGTGCCAGCAGCTCTGTGATCGAGCAGTACTTC
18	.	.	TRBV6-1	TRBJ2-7	CASSERLARTVYFGEQYF	.
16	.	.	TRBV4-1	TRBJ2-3	CASSQGVFSTTDTQYF	TGCGCCAGCAGCCAGGGGGTTTTCTCAACCACAGATACGCAGTATTTT